This TCR beta chain was observed in a study of T cells in Graves' hyperthyroidism and ophthalmopathy. For this clonotype: Antigen: not known.

Researchers took RNA transcripts and amplified the TCR beta CDR3 regions from them. The primer set for the first-round RT-PCR of the TCR CDR3 was HTBI. From the multiplex PCR reads, TCRdb called clonotypes with MiXCR, one entry per CDR3 protein. This table holds 600,000 to 700,000 distinct CDR3 sequences, under 15% found once. Study observations and caveats: Blood samples included most of the expanded thyroid clonotypes exceeding 0.001.

Uncontrolled infection, other autoimmune disease, pregnancy or lactation barred patients from enrollment. The J segment lost 9 bases and the V segment lost 5 bases, leaving 6 bases of the junction unmatched. The CDR3 runs 13 residues. Germline values: CDR1 MNHNS, CDR2 SASEGT. Sequencing was carried out using blood. The genes are TRBV6-1 and TRBJ2-5, with 10 bases fitting TRBD2. The clonotype was recovered from a woman in her thirties or forties with Graves' ophthalmopathy. The CDR3 protein is CASSSGRGVPQYF. CDR3 coding DNA: TGTGCCAGCAGTAGCGGGAGGGGAGTCCCCCAGTACTTC.